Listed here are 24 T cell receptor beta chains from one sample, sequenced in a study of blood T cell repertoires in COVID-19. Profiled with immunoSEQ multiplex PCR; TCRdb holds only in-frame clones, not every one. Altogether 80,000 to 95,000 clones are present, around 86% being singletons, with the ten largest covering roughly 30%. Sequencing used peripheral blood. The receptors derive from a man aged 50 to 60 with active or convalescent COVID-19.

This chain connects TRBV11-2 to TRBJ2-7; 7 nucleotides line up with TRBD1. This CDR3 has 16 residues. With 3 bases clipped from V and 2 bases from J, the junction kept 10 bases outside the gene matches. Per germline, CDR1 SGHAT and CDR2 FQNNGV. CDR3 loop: CASSFTGVGGPYEQYF. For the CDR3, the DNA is TGTGCCAGCAGCTTTACAGGGGTCGGCGGCCCCTACGAGCAGTACTTC.

In DNA, the CDR3 is TGTGCCAGCAGTTTTGTAGGGGCCACTGGGGACTATGGCTACACCTTC. Its translation: CASSFVGATGDYGYTF. The V and J genes are TRBV28 and TRBJ1-2; maybe TRBD1 (5 bases). V was pared by 3 bases and J by 3 bases, with 17 bases between. This CDR3 has 16 residues. CDR1 MDHEN and CDR2 SYDVKM come from the germline V gene.

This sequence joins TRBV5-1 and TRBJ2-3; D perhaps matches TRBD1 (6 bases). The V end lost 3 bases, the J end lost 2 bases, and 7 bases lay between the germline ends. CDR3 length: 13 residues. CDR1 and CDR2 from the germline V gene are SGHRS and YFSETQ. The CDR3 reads CASSYRVTDTQYF. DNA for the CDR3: TGCGCCAGCAGCTACAGGGTCACAGATACGCAGTATTTT.

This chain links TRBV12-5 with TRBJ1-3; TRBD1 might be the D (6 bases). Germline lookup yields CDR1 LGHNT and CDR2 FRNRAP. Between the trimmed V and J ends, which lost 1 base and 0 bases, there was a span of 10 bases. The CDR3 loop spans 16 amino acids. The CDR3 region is CASGLETGDSGNTIYF. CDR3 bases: TGTGCTAGTGGTTTGGAGACAGGCGACTCTGGAAACACCATATATTTT.

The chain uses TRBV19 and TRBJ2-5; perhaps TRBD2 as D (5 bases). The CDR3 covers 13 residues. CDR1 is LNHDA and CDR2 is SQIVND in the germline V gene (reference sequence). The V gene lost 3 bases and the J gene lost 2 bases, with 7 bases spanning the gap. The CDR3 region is CASSIGVQETQYF. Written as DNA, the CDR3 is TGTGCCAGTAGTATCGGGGTACAAGAGACCCAGTACTTC.

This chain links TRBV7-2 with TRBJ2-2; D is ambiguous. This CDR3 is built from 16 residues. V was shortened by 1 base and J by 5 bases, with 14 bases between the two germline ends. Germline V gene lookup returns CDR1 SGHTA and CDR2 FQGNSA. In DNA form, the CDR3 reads TGTGCCAGCAGCTTAGGGGCCTTATTGTCGACCGGGGAGCTGTTTTTT. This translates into CASSLGALLSTGELFF.

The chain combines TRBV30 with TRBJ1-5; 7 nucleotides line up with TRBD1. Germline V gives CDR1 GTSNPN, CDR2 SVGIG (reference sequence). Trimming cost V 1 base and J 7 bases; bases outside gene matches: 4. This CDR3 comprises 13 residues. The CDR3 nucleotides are TGTGCCTGGAGTGCAGACAGGGAACAGCCCCAGCATTTT. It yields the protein CAWSADREQPQHF. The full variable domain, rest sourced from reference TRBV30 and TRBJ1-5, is SQTIHQWPATLVQPVGSPLSLECTVEGTSNPNLYWYRQAAGRGLQLLFYSVGIGQISSEVPQNLSASRPQDRQFILSSKKLLLSDSGFYLCAWSADREQPQHFGDGTRLSIL.

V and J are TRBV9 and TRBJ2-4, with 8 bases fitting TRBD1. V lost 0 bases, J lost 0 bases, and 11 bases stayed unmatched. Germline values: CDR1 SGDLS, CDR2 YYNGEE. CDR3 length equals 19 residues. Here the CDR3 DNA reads TGTGCCAGCAGCGTAGGTCCAGGGGGCCGGTTACTAGCCAAAAACATTCAGTACTTC. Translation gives CASSVGPGGRLLAKNIQYF.

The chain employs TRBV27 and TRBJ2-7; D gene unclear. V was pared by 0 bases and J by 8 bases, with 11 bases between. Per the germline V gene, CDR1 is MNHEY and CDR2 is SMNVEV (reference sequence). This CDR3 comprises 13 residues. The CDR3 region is CASSLSLGFKQYF. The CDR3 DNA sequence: TGTGCCAGCAGTTTATCCCTAGGTTTCAAGCAGTACTTC.

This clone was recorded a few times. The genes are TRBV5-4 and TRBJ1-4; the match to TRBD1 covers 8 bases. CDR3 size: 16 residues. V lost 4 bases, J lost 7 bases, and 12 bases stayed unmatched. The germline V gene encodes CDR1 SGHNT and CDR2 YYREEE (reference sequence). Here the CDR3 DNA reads TGTGCCAGCAGCCTTGACCGCAGGGGGCGGGGTGAAAAACTGTTTTTT. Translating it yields CASSLDRRGRGEKLFF.

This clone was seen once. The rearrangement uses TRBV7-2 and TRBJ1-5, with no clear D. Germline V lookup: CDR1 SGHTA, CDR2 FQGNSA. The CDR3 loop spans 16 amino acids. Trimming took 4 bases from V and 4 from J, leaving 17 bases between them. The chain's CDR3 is CASSSPGVTRNQPQHF. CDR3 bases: TGTGCCAGCAGCTCCCCCGGGGTAACTCGAAATCAGCCCCAGCATTTT.

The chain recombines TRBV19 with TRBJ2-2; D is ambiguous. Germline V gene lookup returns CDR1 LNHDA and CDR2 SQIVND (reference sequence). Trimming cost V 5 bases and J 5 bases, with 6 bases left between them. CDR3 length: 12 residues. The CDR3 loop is CASSPLTGELFF. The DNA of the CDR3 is TGTGCCAGTAGTCCACTAACCGGGGAGCTGTTTTTT.

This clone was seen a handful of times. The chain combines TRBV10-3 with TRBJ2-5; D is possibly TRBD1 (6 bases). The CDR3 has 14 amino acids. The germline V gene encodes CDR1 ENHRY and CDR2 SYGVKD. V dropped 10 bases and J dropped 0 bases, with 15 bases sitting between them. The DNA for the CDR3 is TGTGCCACCCTTCCGAACAGGGACCAAGAGACCCAGTACTTC. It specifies CATLPNRDQETQYF.

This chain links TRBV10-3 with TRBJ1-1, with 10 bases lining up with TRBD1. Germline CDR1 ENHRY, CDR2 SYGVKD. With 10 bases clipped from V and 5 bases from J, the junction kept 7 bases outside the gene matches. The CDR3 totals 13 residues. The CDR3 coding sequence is TGTGCCACCGAAGACAGGGGGCGAACTGAAGCTTTCTTT. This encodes CATEDRGRTEAFF.

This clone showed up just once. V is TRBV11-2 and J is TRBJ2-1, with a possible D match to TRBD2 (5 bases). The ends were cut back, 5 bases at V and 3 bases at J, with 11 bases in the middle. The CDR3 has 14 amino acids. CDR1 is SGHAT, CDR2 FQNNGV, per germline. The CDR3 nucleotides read TGTGCCAGCAGCAAGACCCGGGACTACAATGAGCAGTTCTTC. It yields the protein CASSKTRDYNEQFF.

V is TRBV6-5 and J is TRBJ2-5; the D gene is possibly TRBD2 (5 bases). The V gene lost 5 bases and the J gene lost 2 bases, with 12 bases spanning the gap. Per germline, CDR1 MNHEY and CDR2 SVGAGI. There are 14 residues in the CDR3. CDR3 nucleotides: TGTGCCAGCAGTCGCCCGGGGTGGCAAGAGACCCAGTACTTC. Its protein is CASSRPGWQETQYF.

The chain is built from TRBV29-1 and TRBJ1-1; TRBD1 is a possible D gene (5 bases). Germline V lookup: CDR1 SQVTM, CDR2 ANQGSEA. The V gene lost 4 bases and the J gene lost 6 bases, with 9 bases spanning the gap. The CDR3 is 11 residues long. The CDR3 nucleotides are TGCAGCGTTGTCCGGGGGGCTGAAGCTTTCTTT. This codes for CSVVRGAEAFF.

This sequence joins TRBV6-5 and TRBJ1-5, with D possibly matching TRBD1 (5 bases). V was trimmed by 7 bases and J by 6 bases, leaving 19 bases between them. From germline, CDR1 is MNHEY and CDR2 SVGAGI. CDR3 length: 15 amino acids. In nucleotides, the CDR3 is TGTGCCAGCACTGTATCTCGGGGGAGCGGTCAGCCCCAGCATTTT. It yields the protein CASTVSRGSGQPQHF.

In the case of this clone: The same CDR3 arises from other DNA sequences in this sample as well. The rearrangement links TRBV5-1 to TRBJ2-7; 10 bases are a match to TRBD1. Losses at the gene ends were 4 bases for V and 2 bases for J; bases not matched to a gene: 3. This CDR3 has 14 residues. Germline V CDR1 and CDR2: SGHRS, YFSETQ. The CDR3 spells CASSPGQGAYEQYF. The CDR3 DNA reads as TGCGCCAGCAGCCCAGGACAGGGGGCCTACGAGCAGTACTTC.

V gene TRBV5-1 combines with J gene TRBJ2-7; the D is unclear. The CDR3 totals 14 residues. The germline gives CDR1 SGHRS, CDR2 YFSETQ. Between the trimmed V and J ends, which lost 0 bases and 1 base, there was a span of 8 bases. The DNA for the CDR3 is TGCGCCAGCAGCTTGGATGGCCAATCCTACGAGCAGTACTTC. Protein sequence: CASSLDGQSYEQYF.

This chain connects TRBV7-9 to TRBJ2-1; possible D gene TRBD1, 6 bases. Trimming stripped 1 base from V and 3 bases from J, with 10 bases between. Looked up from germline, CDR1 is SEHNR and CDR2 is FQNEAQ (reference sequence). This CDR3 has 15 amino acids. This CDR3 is CASSLVGGGYNEQFF. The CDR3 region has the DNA TGTGCCAGCAGCTTAGTAGGGGGTGGCTACAATGAGCAGTTCTTC. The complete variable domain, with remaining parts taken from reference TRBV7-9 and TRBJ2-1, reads DTGVSQNPRHKITKRGQNVTFRCDPISEHNRLYWYRQTLGQGPEFLTYFQNEAQLEKSRLLSDRFSAERPKGSFSTLEIQRTEQGDSAMYLCASSLVGGGYNEQFFGPGTRLTVL.

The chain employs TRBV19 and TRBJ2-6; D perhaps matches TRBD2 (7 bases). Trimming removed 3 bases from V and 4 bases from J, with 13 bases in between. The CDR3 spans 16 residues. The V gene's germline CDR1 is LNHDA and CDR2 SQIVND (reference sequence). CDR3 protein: CASSIGRGGGANVLTF. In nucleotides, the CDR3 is TGTGCCAGTAGTATCGGCAGGGGAGGGGGGGCCAACGTCCTGACTTTC.

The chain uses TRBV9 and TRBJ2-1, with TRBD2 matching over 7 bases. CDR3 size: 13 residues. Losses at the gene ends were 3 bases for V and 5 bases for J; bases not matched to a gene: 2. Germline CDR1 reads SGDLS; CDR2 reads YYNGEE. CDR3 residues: CASSDLADNEQFF. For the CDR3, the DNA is TGTGCCAGCAGCGATCTAGCGGACAATGAGCAGTTCTTC.

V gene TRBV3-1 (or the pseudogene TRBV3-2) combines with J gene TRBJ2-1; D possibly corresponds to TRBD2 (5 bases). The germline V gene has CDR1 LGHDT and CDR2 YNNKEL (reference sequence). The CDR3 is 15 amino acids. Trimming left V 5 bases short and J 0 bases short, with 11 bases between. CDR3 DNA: TGTGCCAGCAGCAAACCGGGGTACTCCTACAATGAGCAGTTCTTC. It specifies CASSKPGYSYNEQFF.